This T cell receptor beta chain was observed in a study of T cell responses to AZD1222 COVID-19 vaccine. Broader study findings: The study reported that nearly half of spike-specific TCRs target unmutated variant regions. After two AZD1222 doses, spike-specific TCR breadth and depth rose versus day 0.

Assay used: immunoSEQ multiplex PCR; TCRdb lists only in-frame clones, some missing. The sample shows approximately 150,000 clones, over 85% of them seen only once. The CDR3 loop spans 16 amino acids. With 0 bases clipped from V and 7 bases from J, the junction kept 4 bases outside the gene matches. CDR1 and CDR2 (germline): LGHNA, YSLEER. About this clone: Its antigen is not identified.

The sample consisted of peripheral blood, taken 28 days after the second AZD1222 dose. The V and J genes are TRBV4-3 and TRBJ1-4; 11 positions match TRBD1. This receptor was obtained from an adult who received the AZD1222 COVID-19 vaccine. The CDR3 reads CASSQDLGTGGEKLFF. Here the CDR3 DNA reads TGCGCCAGCAGCCAAGATTTAGGGACAGGGGGTGAAAAACTGTTTTTT.